These 19 T cell receptor beta chains were sequenced from one sample in a study of lymphopenia after photon versus proton radiotherapy. Clones were read by immunoSEQ multiplex PCR, and TCRdb kept only the in-frame ones, dropping some. The repertoire holds 30,000 or so clones, with more than 75% as singletons. This material consisted of peripheral blood, taken from a patient treated with proton-based radiotherapy. These receptors were taken from a woman aged 55 to 70 with cholangiocarcinoma. Some clones in this sample may be carry-over from other donors' samples.

This chain uses TRBV18 with TRBJ2-2, with a possible D match to TRBD2 (5 bases). From germline, CDR1 is KGHSH and CDR2 LQKENI. This CDR3 comprises 15 residues. V was cut by 3 bases and J by 4 bases, with 12 bases left in between. The DNA for the CDR3 is TGTGCCAGCTCACCGAGCCGGGATCCCACCGGGGAGCTGTTTTTT. Protein: CASSPSRDPTGELFF.

V and J are TRBV29-1 and TRBJ2-3; D unclear. The CDR3 consists of 13 residues. V was clipped by 6 bases and J by 1 base, with 11 bases between them. CDR1 SQVTM and CDR2 ANQGSEA come from the germline V gene. For the CDR3, the DNA is TGCAGCGTCCGGGCCAAGGGCACAGATACGCAGTATTTT. Translating it yields CSVRAKGTDTQYF.

This clone was detected once. The chain combines TRBV28 with TRBJ1-1; the D gene is possibly TRBD1 (6 bases). In germline, CDR1 is MDHEN, CDR2 SYDVKM. This CDR3 has 14 amino acids. Trimming shortened V by 8 bases and J by 1 base, and 14 bases separated the two germline ends. CDR3 nucleotides: TGTGCCAGCGGCCTGACAGGACAGAACACTGAAGCTTTCTTT. It codes for CASGLTGQNTEAFF.

This sequence joins TRBV7-8 and TRBJ2-2; D uncertain. Germline CDR1 is SGHVS and CDR2 is FQNEAQ. V was shortened by 5 bases and J by 13 bases, with 14 bases between the two germline ends. The CDR3 loop spans 12 amino acids. The CDR3 here is CASSHLTSGLFF. The CDR3 DNA reads as TGTGCCAGCAGCCATCTAACTTCAGGGCTGTTTTTT.

The rearrangement uses TRBV7-9 and TRBJ2-2; 14 bases are a match to TRBD2. The length of the CDR3 is 13 residues. CDR1 and CDR2 (germline): SEHNR, FQNEAQ (reference sequence). V was clipped by 7 bases and J by 15 bases; unmatched bases: 7. CDR3 nucleotide sequence: TGTGCCAGCACCCCTGGGACTAGCGGGGGTTTGTTTTTT. Residues: CASTPGTSGGLFF.

The chain has TRBV9 and TRBJ1-4; 7 bases fit TRBD1. CDR3 length: 16 residues. V shed 0 bases, J shed 6 bases, and the junction held 8 bases outside the gene matches. Germline lookup yields CDR1 SGDLS and CDR2 YYNGEE. The CDR3 coding sequence is TGTGCCAGCAGCGTAGTACCAGGGGGGTCTTATGAAAAACTGTTTTTT. Its translation: CASSVVPGGSYEKLFF.

The chain employs TRBV5-4 and TRBJ2-3; TRBD1 agrees at 9 bases. Germline V gene lookup returns CDR1 SGHNT and CDR2 YYREEE (reference sequence). V lost 1 base, J lost 6 bases, and 6 bases stayed unmatched. CDR3 length equals 15 residues. This CDR3 reads CASSLPTGGRDTQYF. The CDR3 DNA sequence: TGTGCCAGCAGCTTGCCGACAGGGGGGAGGGATACGCAGTATTTT.

V and J are TRBV5-6 and TRBJ1-1; no clear D. The V gene's germline CDR1 is SGHDT and CDR2 YYEEEE. CDR3 length: 12 amino acids. Deletions cut 1 base from V and 6 bases from J, with 7 bases between. The CDR3 sequence is CASSLRWAEAFF. CDR3 bases: TGTGCCAGCAGCTTGAGGTGGGCTGAAGCTTTCTTT.

The chain couples TRBV25-1 to TRBJ1-1; no clear D. The CDR3 loop spans 14 amino acids. CDR1 is MGHDK and CDR2 is SYGVNS in the germline V gene. V was clipped by 5 bases and J by 8 bases, with 18 bases between them. CDR3 in DNA: TGTGCCAGCAGTCCCCTCGAATGGGCCTCGGAAGCTTTCTTT. Translating it yields CASSPLEWASEAFF.

V and J are TRBV20-1 and TRBJ1-2; D is unresolved. The V end lost 4 bases, the J end lost 4 bases, and 7 bases lay between the germline ends. Per germline, CDR1 DFQATT and CDR2 SNEGSKA (reference sequence). The CDR3 runs 11 residues. Here the CDR3 DNA reads TGCAGTGCTATCCCACTCTATGGCTACACCTTC. This codes for CSAIPLYGYTF.

The chain carries TRBV9 and TRBJ1-2; no clear D. The CDR3 runs 12 residues. The germline V gene has CDR1 SGDLS and CDR2 YYNGEE. The V and J ends lost 4 bases and 4 bases respectively, with 8 bases between them. Here the CDR3 DNA reads TGTGCCAGCAGCCGGGTCCTCTATGGCTACACCTTC. It encodes CASSRVLYGYTF.

The rearrangement joins TRBV5-1 to TRBJ1-2; D unclear. CDR1 and CDR2 (germline): SGHRS, YFSETQ. With 3 bases removed from V and 8 bases from J, the gap between germline ends came to 8 bases. This CDR3 is built from 11 residues. The CDR3 reads CASSSQSGYTF. The CDR3 nucleotides are TGCGCCAGCAGCTCCCAATCCGGCTACACCTTC.

The chain is built from TRBV2 and TRBJ1-1; D is possibly TRBD1 (5 bases). V was pared by 2 bases and J by 8 bases, with 12 bases between. CDR3 length: 13 amino acids. The germline V gene has CDR1 SNHLY and CDR2 FYNNEI. The CDR3 loop reads CASSEWGGREAFF. DNA of the CDR3: TGTGCCAGCAGTGAATGGGGGGGGAGGGAAGCTTTCTTT.

The chain combines TRBV20-1 with TRBJ1-2, with D uncertain. Deletions cut 5 bases from V and 4 bases from J, with 2 bases between. Germline CDR1 DFQATT, CDR2 SNEGSKA (reference sequence). This CDR3 contains 9 residues. The CDR3 spells CSAGYGYTF. Written as DNA, the CDR3 is TGCAGTGCTGGCTATGGCTACACCTTC.

This clone was seen a few times. The V call is TRBV7-9, the J call TRBJ1-5; D remains ambiguous. CDR1 is SEHNR, CDR2 FQNEAQ, per germline (reference sequence). CDR3 length: 15 amino acids. V was shortened by 4 bases and J by 5 bases, with 15 bases between the two germline ends. The CDR3 region is CASSSTHSGDQPQHF. In DNA form, the CDR3 reads TGTGCCAGCAGCTCCACTCACTCGGGCGATCAGCCCCAGCATTTT. Full variable domain (outside the CDR3, taken from reference TRBV7-9 and TRBJ1-5): DTGVSQNPRHKITKRGQNVTFRCDPISEHNRLYWYRQTLGQGPEFLTYFQNEAQLEKSRLLSDRFSAERPKGSFSTLEIQRTEQGDSAMYLCASSSTHSGDQPQHFGDGTRLSIL.

In this sample, this clone turned up many times. V is TRBV6-1 and J is TRBJ1-6, with D unclear. Germline V CDR1 and CDR2: MNHNS, SASEGT. The CDR3 is made up of 13 amino acids. V gave up 2 bases and J gave up 11 bases, with 10 bases separating them. The CDR3 protein is CASSESYPPPLHF. The DNA of the CDR3 is TGTGCCAGCAGTGAATCTTACCCGCCACCCCTCCACTTT.

J is TRBJ1-5 and V is TRBV11-2; TRBD1 aligns across 7 bases. The length of the CDR3 is 15 residues. V shed 6 bases and J 2 bases; nucleotides not matched to a gene: 7. The germline V gene encodes CDR1 SGHAT and CDR2 FQNNGV. CDR3 in amino acids: CASSLDRAGNQPQHF. CDR3 bases: TGTGCCAGCAGTCTCGACAGGGCTGGCAATCAGCCCCAGCATTTT.

This rearrangement joins TRBV5-1 to TRBJ2-5; the match to TRBD2 covers 7 bases. Per germline, CDR1 SGHRS and CDR2 YFSETQ. The CDR3 is 16 residues long. Trimming removed 0 bases from V and 5 bases from J; junction bases left unmatched: 10. The DNA of the CDR3 is TGCGCCAGCAGCTTGGCCTTAACGGGGGGATGGGAGACCCAGTACTTC. Amino acids: CASSLALTGGWETQYF.

This chain uses TRBV4-1 with TRBJ1-1; D is uncertain. The CDR3 spans 13 residues. Trimming took 3 bases from V and 6 from J, leaving 11 bases between them. The germline CDR1 and CDR2 sequences are MGHRA and YSYEKL. CDR3 region: CASSHRYFAEAFF. CDR3 bases: TGCGCCAGCAGCCACAGGTATTTCGCTGAAGCTTTCTTT.